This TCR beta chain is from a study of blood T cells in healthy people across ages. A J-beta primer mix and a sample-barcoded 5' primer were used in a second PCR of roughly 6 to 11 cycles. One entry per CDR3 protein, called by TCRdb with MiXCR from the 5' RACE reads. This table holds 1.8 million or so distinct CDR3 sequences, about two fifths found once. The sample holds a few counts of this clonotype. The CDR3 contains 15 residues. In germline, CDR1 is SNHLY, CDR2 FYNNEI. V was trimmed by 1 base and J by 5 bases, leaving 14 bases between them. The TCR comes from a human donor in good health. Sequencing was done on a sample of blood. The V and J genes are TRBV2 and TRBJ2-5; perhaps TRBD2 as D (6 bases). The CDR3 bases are TGTGCCAGCAGTGAAGGGACCGCCGCGGGGGAGACCCAGTACTTC. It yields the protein CASSEGTAAGETQYF.